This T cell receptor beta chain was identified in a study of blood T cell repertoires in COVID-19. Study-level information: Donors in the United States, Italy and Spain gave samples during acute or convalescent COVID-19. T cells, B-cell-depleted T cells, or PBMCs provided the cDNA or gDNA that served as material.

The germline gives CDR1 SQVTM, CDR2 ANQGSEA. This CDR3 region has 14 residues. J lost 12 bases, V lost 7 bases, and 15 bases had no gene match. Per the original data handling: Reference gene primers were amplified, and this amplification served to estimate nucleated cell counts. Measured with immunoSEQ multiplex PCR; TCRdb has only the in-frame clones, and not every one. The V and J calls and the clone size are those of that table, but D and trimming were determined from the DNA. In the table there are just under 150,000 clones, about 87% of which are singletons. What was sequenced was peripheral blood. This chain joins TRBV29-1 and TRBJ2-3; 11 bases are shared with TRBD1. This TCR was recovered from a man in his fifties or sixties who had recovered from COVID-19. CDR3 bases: TGCAGCGCCTGGCGCCGGGACAGGGGGGTCGTTCAGTATTTT. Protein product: CSAWRRDRGVVQYF.